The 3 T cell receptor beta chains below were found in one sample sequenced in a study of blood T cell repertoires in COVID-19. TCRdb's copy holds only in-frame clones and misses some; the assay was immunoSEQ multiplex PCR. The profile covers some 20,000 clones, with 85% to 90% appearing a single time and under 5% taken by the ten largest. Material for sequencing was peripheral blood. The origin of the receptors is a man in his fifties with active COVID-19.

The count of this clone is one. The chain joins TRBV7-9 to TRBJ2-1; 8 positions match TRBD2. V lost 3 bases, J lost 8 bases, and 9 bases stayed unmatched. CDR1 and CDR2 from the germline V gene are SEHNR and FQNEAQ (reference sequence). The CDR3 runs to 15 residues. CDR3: CASSFARGGFDEQFF. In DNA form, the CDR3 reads TGTGCCAGCAGCTTCGCCCGGGGGGGGTTCGATGAGCAGTTCTTC.

The CDR3 protein is CASSEARQSSTDTQYF. CDR3 coding DNA: TGTGCCAGCAGTGAAGCGAGGCAGTCTAGCACAGATACGCAGTATTTT. The chain uses TRBV2 and TRBJ2-3; D unclear. CDR3 length: 16 residues. V dropped 0 bases and J dropped 0 bases, with 10 bases sitting between them. Germline lookup yields CDR1 SNHLY and CDR2 FYNNEI.

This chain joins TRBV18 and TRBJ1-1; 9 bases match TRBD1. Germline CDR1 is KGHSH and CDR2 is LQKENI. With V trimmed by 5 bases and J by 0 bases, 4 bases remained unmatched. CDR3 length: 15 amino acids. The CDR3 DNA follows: TGTGCCAGCTCATTACAGGGGGCGGTGAACACTGAAGCTTTCTTT. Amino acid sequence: CASSLQGAVNTEAFF.